This TCR beta chain emerged from a study of blood T cell repertoires in COVID-19. About the research overall: Specimens from acute and convalescent COVID-19 originated in the United States, Italy and Spain. The cDNA or gDNA used as material had been derived from T cells, B-cell-depleted T cells, or PBMCs.

As processed by the authors: From reference gene primer amplification, estimates of nucleated cell counts were derived. Libraries were prepared by immunoSEQ multiplex PCR; TCRdb keeps only in-frame clonotypes and omits some of them. V and J calls and clone size are given by that table; D and trimming were obtained from the DNA. The sample has some 130,000 clones, roughly four fifths seen once. V lost 2 bases to trimming and J lost 2 bases, with 9 bases between them. Germline V gene lookup returns CDR1 GTSNPN and CDR2 SVGIG (reference sequence). CDR3 length equals 14 residues. The TCR was taken from a human donor in a cohort sampled during active COVID-19. The chain is built from TRBV30 and TRBJ1-4; D is undetermined. Specimen: peripheral blood. This CDR3 is CAWSRLGTNEKLFF. As DNA, the CDR3 is TGTGCCTGGAGTAGGCTCGGGACTAATGAAAAACTGTTTTTT.